A single T cell receptor (beta chain) is shown here with its context. Its antigen is not known. This table comes from immunoSEQ multiplex PCR, and its TCRdb copy is limited to in-frame clones, with some not included. This table holds approximately 100,000 clones, 70% to 90% found once. This record comes from a study of OX40 agonist ivuxolimab in advanced cancers. In the study overall: Those treated in dose escalation had hepatocellular carcinoma, melanoma, renal cell cancer or head and neck cancer.

Study conclusions and caveats: On average, CD8+ T cells had more expanded clones than CD4+.

This sequence originates from an adult with an advanced solid tumor such as melanoma, head and neck, liver or kidney cancer. The input for sequencing was CD4+ or CD8+ T cells sorted from blood, taken in a trial of the OX40 agonist ivuxolimab.

CDR3 sequence (DNA): TGTGCCAGCAGCCACAGGGGGGGCCATGAGCAGTTCTTC. Its translation is CASSHRGGHEQFF. The V gene is TRBV11-3, the J gene TRBJ2-1, with D maybe TRBD1 (8 bases). Germline CDR1 is SGHNT and CDR2 is YENEEA. The V and J ends lost 5 bases and 8 bases respectively, with 13 bases between them. The CDR3 consists of 13 residues.